A selection of T cell receptor beta chains follows, all from one sample in a study of response to subunit inactivated influenza vaccine. TCRdb re-called the RT-PCR reads with MiXCR, one entry per CDR3 protein. The sample holds about 520,000 distinct CDR3 sequences; roughly 7.9% are singletons and the top ten take roughly 14%. The sample in question was PBMCs from blood, obtained around 2 years after vaccination. These receptors originate from a man between 45 and 75 years old who received an inactivated influenza vaccine. The CDR3 runs from the conserved cysteine through the conserved F or W. The D gene is left open where the match is weak. A clone size is listed for some rows: how often the clone was seen (once, few, many), or a class if it is expanded.

d_call	v_call	clone_size	j_call	cdr3_nt	cdr3_aa
.	TRBV6-1	.	TRBJ2-3	TGTGCCAGCCGCCGCGTTGTACAAACAGATACGCAGTATTTT	CASRRVVQTDTQYF
TRBD2	TRBV4-3	.	TRBJ2-1	TGCGCCAGCAGCCAAGATGGGTTGGATGGCGGGGGGACCTACAATGAGCAGTTCTTC	CASSQDGLDGGGTYNEQFF
.	TRBV4-1	many	TRBJ2-1	TGCGCCAGCAGCCAAGTAATGAGGAGCTCCTACAATGAGCAGTTCTTC	CASSQVMRSSYNEQFF
TRBD1	TRBV11-2	few	TRBJ2-5	TGTGCCAGCAGCTTAAGGGGGGACAGGTACCAAGAGACCCAGTACTTC	CASSLRGDRYQETQYF
.	TRBV4-1	few	TRBJ1-5	TGCGCCAGCAGCCTTAACAGGGTCGATCAGCCCCAGCATTTT	CASSLNRVDQPQHF
.	TRBV6-1	few	TRBJ1-1	TGTGCCAGCAGCCGGGGAGTGGGGCCCACTGAAGCTTTCTTT	CASSRGVGPTEAFF
TRBD2	TRBV5-1	many	TRBJ2-1	TGCGCCAGCAGCTTGGCCCCGACTAGCGGTAACAATGAGCAGTTCTTC	CASSLAPTSGNNEQFF
TRBD1	TRBV11-2	many	TRBJ1-1	TGTGCCAGCAGCTTCAGGGGACAGTACACTGAAGCTTTCTTT	CASSFRGQYTEAFF
TRBD1	TRBV6-2/TRBV6-3	few	TRBJ1-4	TGTGCCAGCAGTAAAAGGACAGGGGGTTATGAAAAACTGTTTTTT	CASSKRTGGYEKLFF
.	TRBV14	few	TRBJ2-3	TGTGCCAGCAGCCAAGATCTTCAGGGGACCCACCACACAGATACGCAGTATTTT	CASSQDLQGTHHTDTQYF
.	TRBV9	many	TRBJ1-1	TGTGCCAGCAGCGTAAATCCCCAGGGGAACACTGAAGCTTTCTTT	CASSVNPQGNTEAFF
TRBD1	TRBV11-2	.	TRBJ1-3	TGTGCCAGCAGCCCGACAGGGGGAGAAAACACCATATATTTT	CASSPTGGENTIYF
.	TRBV4-1	few	TRBJ1-2	TGCGCCAGCAGCCAAAGGGGGGGCGATGGCTACACCTTC	CASSQRGGDGYTF
.	TRBV20-1	.	TRBJ2-2	TGCAGTGCTAGAGACGTAGCGGCCTCAAACACCGGGGAGCTGTTTTTT	CSARDVAASNTGELFF
.	TRBV28	few	TRBJ2-7	TGTGCCAGCAGTCAATACGAGCAGTACTTC	CASSQYEQYF
.	TRBV6-1	few	TRBJ2-7	TGTGCCAGCAGCCCCAGTATTCGTGGGACCTACGAGCAGTACTTC	CASSPSIRGTYEQYF
.	TRBV20-1	.	TRBJ2-3	TGCAGTGCTAGAGATCTGGGAACGGGAGATGAATTGGATACGCAGTATTTT	CSARDLGTGDELDTQYF
.	TRBV5-5	.	TRBJ1-5	TGTGCCAGCAGCTTGTCAGGGACCCAGAATCAGCCCCAGCATTTT	CASSLSGTQNQPQHF
TRBD1	TRBV7-2	few	TRBJ1-6	TGTGCCAGCAGCCTCTACAGGGGGCAGAATTCACCCCTCCACTTT	CASSLYRGQNSPLHF
.	TRBV4-3	many	TRBJ2-7	TGCGCCAGCAGCCAAGATCTAATGGGCAGCTACGAGCAGTACTTC	CASSQDLMGSYEQYF
.	TRBV6-1	few	TRBJ2-7	TGTGCCAGCAGTGAAGAGGCAGGGGTAATCTCCTACGAGCAGTACTTC	CASSEEAGVISYEQYF
.	TRBV18	many	TRBJ2-3	TGTGCCAGCTCACCATATCGCGATACGCAGTATTTT	CASSPYRDTQYF
.	TRBV29-1	few	TRBJ2-7	TGCAGCGTCATGGACAGTACCTACGAGCAGTACTTC	CSVMDSTYEQYF
.	TRBV9	.	TRBJ2-3	TGTGCCAGCAGCGGGGATAGCGGCTTTACGCAGTATTTT	CASSGDSGFTQYF
.	TRBV5-1	.	TRBJ2-2	TGCGCCAGCAGCTTGGGGGGGCTCGACACCGGGGAGCCGTTTTTT	CASSLGGLDTGEPFF
TRBD2	TRBV12-3/TRBV12-4	few	TRBJ2-1	TGTGCCAGCAGCCCGGGGACTAGCGGGGGGCAGAAGCAGTTCTTC	CASSPGTSGGQKQFF
TRBD2	TRBV20-1	.	TRBJ2-3	TGCAGTGCTAGTCTCTCTAGCGGGGGCTGGACAGATACGCAGTATTTT	CSASLSSGGWTDTQYF
TRBD2	TRBV5-1	few	TRBJ2-1	TGCGCCAGCAGCAGGAGGACTAGCGGGGGGGCCCATGAGCAGTTCTTC	CASSRRTSGGAHEQFF
TRBD1	TRBV9	.	TRBJ2-4	TGTGCCAGCAGCGTAGAGCCGGGGGGGGGACAGGGGAACATTCAGTACTTC	CASSVEPGGGQGNIQYF
TRBD1	TRBV29-1	many	TRBJ2-5	TGCAGCGTTGCTGGACAGGGGGCCCAAGAGACCCAGTACTTC	CSVAGQGAQETQYF
TRBD2	TRBV12-3/TRBV12-4	many	TRBJ2-2	TGTGCCAGCAGTTTGCGGGAGGTTCCCGGGGAGCTGTTTTTT	CASSLREVPGELFF
.	TRBV7-9	many	TRBJ2-3	TGTGCCAGCAGCTGGATCGGAGAAGTAGATACGCAGTATTTT	CASSWIGEVDTQYF
TRBD2	TRBV12-3/TRBV12-4	few	TRBJ2-7	TGTGCCAGCAGTTTATCCGGGACTAGCGGGTACGAGCAGTACTTC	CASSLSGTSGYEQYF
.	TRBV9	few	TRBJ2-7	TGTGCCAGCAGCGCCGGGACGGCCGGTGAGCAGTACTTC	CASSAGTAGEQYF
TRBD2	TRBV6-1	many	TRBJ2-5	TGTGCCAGCAGTGAAGAATCATTGCGGGGGAGCTCCCAGTACTTC	CASSEESLRGSSQYF
TRBD1	TRBV28	.	TRBJ2-1	TGTGCCAGCGTAAGAGACAGGGGATATAGCCTGTACAATGAGCAGTTCTTC	CASVRDRGYSLYNEQFF
.	TRBV5-1	.	TRBJ2-7	TGCGCCAGCACAGTTTGGGACTCCTCCGAGCAGTACTTC	CASTVWDSSEQYF
TRBD2	TRBV20-1	.	TRBJ2-1	TGCAGTGCTAGAGCCGGGAGGTCTAGCGGGAGGGTTCATGAGCAGTTCTTC	CSARAGRSSGRVHEQFF
.	TRBV5-5	few	TRBJ2-7	TGTGCCAGCAGCTTGGTCCCCCGGGACAAACTCTACGAGCAGTACTTC	CASSLVPRDKLYEQYF
TRBD2	TRBV2	.	TRBJ2-1	TGTGCCAGCAGCCGATCGGGGGGAGACTACAATGAGCAGTTCTTC	CASSRSGGDYNEQFF
.	TRBV4-3	few	TRBJ2-5	TGCGCCAGCAGCCAAGGCGCGACAGCTCAAGAGACCCAGTACTTC	CASSQGATAQETQYF
.	TRBV20-1	few	TRBJ2-1	TGCAGTGCGTCCCGGGCGGATGAGCAGTTCTTC	CSASRADEQFF
.	TRBV4-2	.	TRBJ1-5	TGTGCCAGCAGCCAAGATAGGCTGGGTTCCAATCAGCCCCAGCATTTT	CASSQDRLGSNQPQHF
.	TRBV20-1	few	TRBJ1-4	TGCAGTGCTCATACCGGACGGCATGAAAAACTGTTTTTT	CSAHTGRHEKLFF
.	TRBV11-2	many	TRBJ2-1	TGTGCCAGCAGCCCCGTCAAAGGGACTGAGATATACAATGAGCAGTTCTTC	CASSPVKGTEIYNEQFF
TRBD1	TRBV2	few	TRBJ2-7	TGTGCCAGCACACTAAGGTGGGGACAGGGGTCCGAGCAGTACTTC	CASTLRWGQGSEQYF
TRBD1	TRBV5-1	few	TRBJ2-3	TGCGCCAGCAGCACGGACAGGGCCGCAGATACGCAGTATTTT	CASSTDRAADTQYF
.	TRBV12-3/TRBV12-4	.	TRBJ2-7	TGTGCCAGCAGTTTTTTCGGCAGGAGCTCCTACGAGCAGTACTTC	CASSFFGRSSYEQYF
.	TRBV10-3	.	TRBJ1-5	TGTGCCATAGCAGCGGGGGACGTTCAGCCCCAGCATTTT	CAIAAGDVQPQHF
.	TRBV27	few	TRBJ1-1	TGTGCCAGTCGAACCATCAGGGCTTCCTTCACTGAAGCTTTCTTT	CASRTIRASFTEAFF
TRBD2	TRBV6-2/TRBV6-3	few	TRBJ2-5	TGTGCCAGCAATCCGGGACTAGCGGGGACTACCCAGTACTTC	CASNPGLAGTTQYF
TRBD2	TRBV20-1	.	TRBJ2-1	TGCAGTGCTAGAGGAGAACTAGCGGGCTACAATGAGCAGTTCTTC	CSARGELAGYNEQFF
.	TRBV2	few	TRBJ2-5	TGTGCCAGCAGGGCAGAAGAGACCCAGTACTTC	CASRAEETQYF
.	TRBV11-3	many	TRBJ2-2	TGTGCCAGCAGCTTCCCACAAAGCGGAGCGAACACCGGGGAGCTGTTTTTT	CASSFPQSGANTGELFF
TRBD2	TRBV4-2	few	TRBJ2-3	TGTGCCAGCAGCCAAGCCAGCGGGAGCGGTACGCAGTATTTT	CASSQASGSGTQYF
TRBD2	TRBV12-3/TRBV12-4	.	TRBJ2-2	TGTGCCAGCAGTTTGTTTGGGCGGGAGCACACCGGGGAGCTGTTTTTT	CASSLFGREHTGELFF
.	TRBV7-9	.	TRBJ2-3	TGTGCCAGCAGCTTAGGGTCCAGGGCAGATACGCAGTATTTT	CASSLGSRADTQYF
TRBD1	TRBV6-2/TRBV6-3	.	TRBJ2-1	TGTGCCAGCAGTTCGCGGACAGGCCACAATGAGCAGTTCTTC	CASSSRTGHNEQFF
.	TRBV7-9	few	TRBJ1-1	TGTGCCAGCAGCCCCACAATTATTAACACTGAAGCTTTCTTT	CASSPTIINTEAFF